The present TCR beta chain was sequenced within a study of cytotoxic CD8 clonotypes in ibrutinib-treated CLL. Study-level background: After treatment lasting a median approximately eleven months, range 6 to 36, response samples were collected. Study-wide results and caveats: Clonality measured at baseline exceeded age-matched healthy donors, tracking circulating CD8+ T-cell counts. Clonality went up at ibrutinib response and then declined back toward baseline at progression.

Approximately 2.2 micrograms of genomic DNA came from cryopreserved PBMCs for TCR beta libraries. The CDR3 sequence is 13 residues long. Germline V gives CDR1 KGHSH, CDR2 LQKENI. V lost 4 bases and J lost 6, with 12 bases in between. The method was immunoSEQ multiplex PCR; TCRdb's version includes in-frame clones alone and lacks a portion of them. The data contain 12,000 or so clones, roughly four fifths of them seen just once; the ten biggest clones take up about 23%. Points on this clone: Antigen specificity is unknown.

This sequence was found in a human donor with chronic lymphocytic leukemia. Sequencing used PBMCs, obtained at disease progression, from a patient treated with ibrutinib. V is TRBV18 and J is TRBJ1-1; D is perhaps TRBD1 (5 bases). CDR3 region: CASSLKRGPEAFF. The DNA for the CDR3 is TGTGCCAGCTCACTTAAAAGGGGTCCTGAAGCTTTCTTT.